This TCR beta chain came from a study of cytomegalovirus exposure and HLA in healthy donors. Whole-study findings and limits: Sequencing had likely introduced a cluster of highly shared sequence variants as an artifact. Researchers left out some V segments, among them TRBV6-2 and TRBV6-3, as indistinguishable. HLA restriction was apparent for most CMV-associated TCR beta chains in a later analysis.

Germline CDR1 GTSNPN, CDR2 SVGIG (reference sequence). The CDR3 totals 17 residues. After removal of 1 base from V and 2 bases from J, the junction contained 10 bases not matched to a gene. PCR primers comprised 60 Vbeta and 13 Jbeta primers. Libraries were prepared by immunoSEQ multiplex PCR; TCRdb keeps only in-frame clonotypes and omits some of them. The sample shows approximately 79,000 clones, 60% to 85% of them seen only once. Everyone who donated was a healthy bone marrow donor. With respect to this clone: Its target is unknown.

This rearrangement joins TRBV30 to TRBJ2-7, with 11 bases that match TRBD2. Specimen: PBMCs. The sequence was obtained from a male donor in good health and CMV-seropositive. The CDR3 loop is CAWSAGRTSGYTYEQYF. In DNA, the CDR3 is TGTGCCTGGAGTGCTGGCCGGACTAGCGGGTACACCTACGAGCAGTACTTC.